Following are 9 T cell receptor beta chains from one sample sequenced in a study of shared clonotypes between healthy human individuals. Only in-frame clones appear in the TCRdb table, and some are missing; sequencing was by immunoSEQ multiplex PCR. Of over a million clones listed, about 84% were seen once; the top ten hold more than 0.55%. The sequenced material came from memory CD4+ T cells from PBMCs. Documented subset: CD45RA-negative fraction. Receptor source: a man aged 18 to 35 in good health. Some clones in this sample may be carry-over from other donors' samples.

CDR3 region: CASSERVHEQFF. The CDR3 DNA follows: TGCGCCAGCAGTGAGCGGGTACATGAGCAGTTCTTC. V is TRBV10-2 and J is TRBJ2-1; D not resolved. V lost 2 bases and J lost 8, with 7 bases in between. Per germline, CDR1 WSHSY and CDR2 SAAADI. The CDR3 length is 12 residues.

The chain carries TRBV28 and TRBJ1-2; TRBD1 is a possible D gene (6 bases). CDR3 size: 15 residues. V was cut by 4 bases and J by 5 bases, with 17 bases left in between. The germline gives CDR1 MDHEN, CDR2 SYDVKM. The CDR3, as DNA: TGTGCCAGCAGTTCCCCCTCGGACAGTCGTTATGGCTACACCTTC. Encoded protein: CASSSPSDSRYGYTF.

The chain has TRBV5-1 and TRBJ1-1; TRBD1 might be the D (5 bases). The CDR3 runs 15 residues. Germline V CDR1 and CDR2: SGHRS, YFSETQ. V lost 4 bases and J lost 2, with 15 bases in between. In DNA, the CDR3 is TGCGCCAGCAGCAAAGCGACAGAGGGTAACACTGAAGCTTTCTTT. This codes for CASSKATEGNTEAFF.

This chain connects TRBV27 to TRBJ1-6; D not resolved. The CDR3 runs to 14 residues. Trimming took off 3 bases at V and 6 bases at J, with 9 bases between the two ends. In germline, CDR1 is MNHEY, CDR2 SMNVEV (reference sequence). CDR3 sequence: CASSLNSLNSPLHF. The CDR3 DNA reads as TGTGCCAGCAGTTTGAACTCCCTTAATTCACCCCTCCACTTT.

This chain links TRBV6-5 with TRBJ1-1; tentatively, D is TRBD1 (5 bases). Germline CDR1 is MNHEY and CDR2 is SVGAGI. This CDR3 is 15 amino acids long. Trimming pared 4 bases from V and 6 bases from J, leaving 18 bases between. The CDR3 loop reads CASSSTGAGRAEAFF. The CDR3 DNA is TGTGCCAGCAGTTCGACCGGGGCAGGGAGGGCTGAAGCTTTCTTT.

V is TRBV28 and J is TRBJ2-6, with TRBD1 matching 7 bases. CDR1 is MDHEN and CDR2 is SYDVKM in the germline V gene. This CDR3 comprises 18 residues. J gave up 2 bases and V 3 bases, and 10 bases lay outside the gene matches. The CDR3 loop reads CASSFPTGKRPGANVLTF. In DNA, the CDR3 is TGTGCCAGCAGTTTCCCGACAGGGAAAAGACCTGGGGCCAACGTCCTGACTTTC.

The gene calls are TRBV7-2 and TRBJ1-5, with TRBD1 matching over 7 bases. Trimming cost V 4 bases and J 2 bases; bases outside gene matches: 14. The germline CDR1 and CDR2 sequences are SGHTA and FQGNSA. There are 18 residues in the CDR3. CDR3 residues: CASSSWDSINIRNQPQHF. CDR3 nucleotide sequence: TGTGCCAGCAGCTCCTGGGACAGTATCAATATTCGCAATCAGCCCCAGCATTTT.

V is TRBV5-5 and J is TRBJ1-2; no reliable D call. The CDR3 consists of 14 residues. Germline CDR1 is SGHKS and CDR2 is YYEKEE (reference sequence). The V end lost 1 base, the J end lost 6 bases, and 13 bases lay between the germline ends. The CDR3 here is CASSLSLGRDGYTF. In DNA form, the CDR3 reads TGTGCCAGCAGCTTGAGTCTGGGGAGGGATGGCTACACCTTC.

This clone turned up a few times. This chain connects TRBV14 to TRBJ2-7; D unclear. CDR1 and CDR2 from the germline V gene are SGHDN and FVKESK. The CDR3 contains 16 residues. The germline V and J ends were trimmed by 1 base and 1 base, with 14 bases remaining between them. The CDR3 is CASSQGYNLASYEQYF. CDR3 nucleotide sequence: TGTGCCAGCAGCCAAGGTTACAACCTGGCGTCCTACGAGCAGTACTTC. Using reference TRBV14 and TRBJ2-7 for the parts outside the CDR3, the full variable domain is EAGVTQFPSHSVIEKGQTVTLRCDPISGHDNLYWYRRVMGKEIKFLLHFVKESKQDESGMPNNRFLAERTGGTYSTLKVQPAELEDSGVYFCASSQGYNLASYEQYFGPGTRLTVT.